These 26 T cell receptor beta chains share one sample of origin, sequenced in a study of post-analysis software for immune sequencing data. Study results and caveats: TRBV segments more frequent in patients than in controls numbered several and included TRBV5-6, TRBV5-1 and TRBV20-1.

Which antigens these TCRs recognize remains unknown. Incorporated into the TCR beta cDNA libraries were unique molecular identifiers, which served to reduce PCR and sequencing biases. TCRdb independently ran MiXCR on the PCR reads; one entry per CDR3 protein. Among hundreds of thousands of distinct CDR3 sequences, approximately 53% were seen once, and the ten largest hold approximately 4.2%. The source material was blood. These receptors were obtained from a girl aged 10 to 17 with multiple sclerosis.

This clonotype was seen a handful of times. The chain couples TRBV12-3 or TRBV12-4 to TRBJ2-7; weak D call: TRBD2 (6 bases). The J call may be in error: the DNA end matches TRBJ2-5 better. The CDR3 has 14 residues. The CDR3 sequence is CASSYAGIEETQYF. The CDR3 region has the DNA TGTGCCAGCAGTTACGCGGGAATTGAAGAGACCCAGTACTTC.

The gene calls are TRBV27 and TRBJ2-4, with TRBD2 as a possible D gene (5 bases). The J call is uncertain, as TRBJ2-7 better fits the DNA end. The CDR3 has 13 amino acids. Germline CDR1 is MNHEY and CDR2 is SMNVEV (reference sequence). CDR3 residues: CASSSGRGYEQYF. The CDR3 nucleotides are TGTGCCAGCAGCAGCGGCCGCGGCTACGAGCAGTACTTC.

This chain connects TRBV7-3 to TRBJ1-1; D not certain. The V gene lost 3 bases and the J gene lost 8 bases, with 13 bases spanning the gap. CDR1 and CDR2 (germline): SGHTA, FQGTGA. The CDR3 covers 13 residues. The CDR3 sequence: CASSFDREAEAFF. For the CDR3, the DNA is TGTGCCAGCAGCTTCGATAGGGAGGCAGAAGCTTTCTTT.

V gene TRBV29-1 combines with J gene TRBJ2-7; a weak D match, TRBD2 (5 bases). Germline V gene sequence: CDR1 SQVTM, CDR2 ANQGSEA. The ends were cut back, 7 bases at V and 7 bases at J, with 17 bases in the middle. This CDR3 has 12 amino acids. CDR3 bases: TGCAGCGCCGAGGGTGGTCTGGGGGAGCAGTACTTC. Its translation is CSAEGGLGEQYF.

This clonotype appeared a few times. The chain links TRBV7-8 to TRBJ2-7, with D possibly matching TRBD2 (5 bases). CDR3 length equals 14 residues. Germline CDR1 reads SGHVS; CDR2 reads FQNEAQ. The V and J ends lost 5 bases and 3 bases respectively, with 14 bases between them. This CDR3 reads CASSGRSGIYEQYF. The CDR3 DNA is TGTGCCAGCAGCGGCCGTTCGGGGATCTACGAGCAGTACTTC.

The table lists this clonotype with a count of one. The V and J genes are TRBV5-8 and TRBJ2-1; TRBD2 matches at 9 bases. CDR1 and CDR2 from the germline V gene are SGHTS and YDEGEE. V was clipped by 4 bases and J by 15 bases; unmatched bases: 17. This CDR3 spans 15 amino acids. The CDR3 nucleotides are TGTGCCAGCAGCCCCAGACTAGCGGTTTCCCCCCGGGGGTTCTTC. This gives the protein CASSPRLAVSPRGFF.

This chain connects TRBV20-1 to TRBJ1-1; 7 bases are shared with TRBD1. The CDR3 loop spans 14 amino acids. Germline V gene lookup returns CDR1 DFQATT and CDR2 SNEGSKA (reference sequence). Germline trimming cut 0 bases from V and 4 bases from J; bases unmatched to any gene: 5. CDR3 nucleotides: TGCAGTGCTAGAGATATACAGGGGCGCACTGAAGCTTTCTTT. This translates into CSARDIQGRTEAFF.

This rearrangement joins TRBV20-1 to TRBJ2-7; no clear D. V lost 3 bases and J 2 bases, leaving 11 bases between the germline ends. Germline CDR1 reads DFQATT; CDR2 reads SNEGSKA (reference sequence). CDR3 length: 13 amino acids. CDR3 amino acids: CSASMSSPYEQYF. In DNA, the CDR3 is TGCAGTGCTAGTATGTCCAGCCCCTACGAGCAGTACTTC.

V is TRBV29-1 and J is TRBJ1-2; D gene unclear. V was clipped by 4 bases and J by 5 bases, with 11 bases between them. There are 12 residues in the CDR3. The germline V gene has CDR1 SQVTM and CDR2 ANQGSEA. The CDR3 DNA sequence: TGCAGCGTTGTTTTGCAAGGGTATGGCTACACCTTC. Translating it yields CSVVLQGYGYTF. The full variable domain, completed using reference TRBV29-1 and TRBJ1-2, is SAVISQKPSRDICQRGTSLTIQCQVDSQVTMMFWYRQQPGQSLTLIATANQGSEATYESGFVIDKFPISRPNLTFSTLTVSNMSPEDSSIYLCSVVLQGYGYTFGSGTRLTVV.

The rearrangement uses TRBV7-8 and TRBJ2-7; 9 bases are shared with TRBD1. CDR1 and CDR2 from the germline V gene are SGHVS and FQNEAQ. The CDR3 totals 14 residues. V shed 6 bases and J 5 bases; nucleotides not matched to a gene: 8. For the CDR3, the DNA is TGTGCCAGCAGTACACGGACAGGGGAAGACGAGCAGTACTTC. This gives the protein CASSTRTGEDEQYF.

This rearrangement joins TRBV7-2 to TRBJ1-5; 7 nucleotides align to TRBD1. This CDR3 has 15 residues. Trimming took 5 bases from V and 3 from J; bases not matched to a gene: 7. Germline CDR1 is SGHTA and CDR2 is FQGNSA. CDR3 residues: CASSPQGILNQPQHF. In nucleotides, the CDR3 is TGTGCCAGCAGCCCACAGGGGATACTCAATCAGCCCCAGCATTTT.

This clonotype has more than one count but fewer than ten. This sequence joins TRBV5-6 and TRBJ2-1; no definite D call. Germline V lookup: CDR1 SGHDT, CDR2 YYEEEE. Trimming removed 4 bases at V and 7 bases at J, with 12 bases between. The CDR3 has 13 residues. The chain's CDR3 is CASSPESGNEQFF. CDR3 DNA: TGTGCCAGCAGCCCCGAGTCCGGGAATGAGCAGTTCTTC.

The count of this clonotype is one. The rearrangement joins TRBV29-1 to TRBJ2-3; D ambiguous. Germline V gene sequence: CDR1 SQVTM, CDR2 ANQGSEA. The V gene lost 4 bases and the J gene lost 4 bases, with 12 bases spanning the gap. The CDR3 consists of 13 residues. CDR3 in DNA: TGCAGCGTTGGGTTGTCGGCCGCAGATACGCAGTATTTT. It translates to CSVGLSAADTQYF.

V usage is TRBV7-7 and J usage is TRBJ2-5, with unresolved D. CDR1 is SSHAT and CDR2 is FNYEAQ in the germline V gene (reference sequence). The CDR3 consists of 13 residues. V was shortened by 5 bases and J by 3 bases, with 10 bases between the two germline ends. CDR3 sequence (DNA): TGTGCCAGCAGCCAAGATATGGAAGAGACCCAGTACTTC. Protein sequence: CASSQDMEETQYF.

This clonotype was counted between two and nine times. The rearrangement joins TRBV30 to TRBJ2-1, with D hard to call. V lost 3 bases and J 9 bases, leaving 12 bases between the germline ends. CDR3 size: 12 residues. Germline CDR1 is GTSNPN and CDR2 is SVGIG (reference sequence). CDR3 loop: CAWSHSDIEQFF. The CDR3 nucleotides are TGTGCCTGGAGCCATAGTGATATTGAGCAGTTCTTC.

V gene TRBV29-1 combines with J gene TRBJ2-7, with D uncertain. The CDR3 totals 13 residues. Per germline, CDR1 SQVTM and CDR2 ANQGSEA. V lost 3 bases and J lost 2, with 11 bases in between. CDR3 DNA sequence: TGCAGCGTTGACGGTGCGCTCCCCTACGAGCAGTACTTC. Encoded protein: CSVDGALPYEQYF.

In this sample, this clonotype turned up once. Written as DNA, the CDR3 is TGCAGCGTACTCGACAGGGGGCACAATGAGCAGTTCTTC. This codes for CSVLDRGHNEQFF. The rearrangement links TRBV29-1 to TRBJ2-1, with 10 nucleotides matching TRBD1. From germline, CDR1 is SQVTM and CDR2 ANQGSEA. J lost 5 bases, V lost 6 bases, and 4 bases had no gene match. CDR3 length: 13 amino acids.

V gene TRBV7-6 combines with J gene TRBJ2-1; D may be TRBD1 or TRBD2 (5 bases each). The CDR3 covers 19 residues. Germline values: CDR1 SGHVS, CDR2 FNYEAQ. With 7 bases removed from V and 0 bases from J, the gap between germline ends came to 25 bases. CDR3 DNA: TGTGCCAGCACCCTATTAGAGGGGAGAGGGGTTAACTCCTACAATGAGCAGTTCTTC. It translates to CASTLLEGRGVNSYNEQFF. Complete variable domain (other parts from reference TRBV7-6 and TRBJ2-1): GAGVSQSPRYKVTKRGQDVALRCDPISGHVSLYWYRQALGQGPEFLTYFNYEAQQDKSGLPNDRFSAERPEGSISTLTIQRTEQRDSAMYRCASTLLEGRGVNSYNEQFFGPGTRLTVL.

The rearrangement links TRBV12-3 or TRBV12-4 to TRBJ1-2, with D unclear. CDR3 length: 14 amino acids. Trimming pared 7 bases from V and 4 bases from J, leaving 16 bases between. Written as DNA, the CDR3 is TGTGCCAGCACCCTGGATGGCTTTTTCTATGGCTACACCTTC. It yields the protein CASTLDGFFYGYTF.

The chain is built from TRBV6-5 and TRBJ1-1; the D gene is possibly TRBD1 (5 bases). Germline V gene data show CDR1 as MNHEY and CDR2 as SVGAGI. The CDR3 sequence is 13 residues long. The V end lost 2 bases, the J end lost 4 bases, and 8 bases lay between the germline ends. In DNA form, the CDR3 reads TGTGCCAGCAGTTACAAGGGGTTCACTGAAGCTTTCTTT. Encoded protein: CASSYKGFTEAFF.

This clonotype has just one count. The chain is built from TRBV29-1 and TRBJ1-1; D gene ambiguous. Germline values: CDR1 SQVTM, CDR2 ANQGSEA. The CDR3 consists of 10 residues. Trimming cost V 4 bases and J 11 bases, with 11 bases left between them. The CDR3 region has the DNA TGCAGCGTTGTCGACGAAGTGGCTTTCTTT. Translating it yields CSVVDEVAFF.

The chain is built from TRBV5-1 and TRBJ1-2, with TRBD1 matching 10 bases. V was pared by 4 bases and J by 6 bases, with 12 bases of the junction left unmatched. Germline loops: CDR1 SGHRS, CDR2 YFSETQ. This CDR3 spans 16 amino acids. The CDR3 protein is CASSRRNYDRGHGYTF. CDR3 in DNA: TGCGCCAGCAGCCGTCGTAACTACGACAGGGGGCATGGCTACACCTTC.

The J gene is TRBJ1-5, the V gene TRBV12-3 or TRBV12-4; D not certain. The CDR3 sequence is 14 residues long. The V and J ends lost 8 bases and 3 bases respectively, with 14 bases between them. The CDR3 nucleotides read TGTGCCAGCCGCGCCGGGGAAGTCAATCAGCCCCAGCATTTT. Its translation: CASRAGEVNQPQHF.

V usage is TRBV5-1 and J usage is TRBJ1-6; 8 nucleotides line up with TRBD1. This CDR3 spans 15 amino acids. V gave up 0 bases and J gave up 7 bases; unmatched junction bases: 3. The V gene's germline CDR1 is SGHRS and CDR2 YFSETQ. The CDR3 DNA reads TGCGCCAGCAGCTTGGGACAGGGGCTGAATTCACCCCTCCACTTT. It is translated as CASSLGQGLNSPLHF. Based on the CDR3 plus reference TRBV5-1 and TRBJ1-6, the full variable domain is KAGVTQTPRYLIKTRGQQVTLSCSPISGHRSVSWYQQTPGQGLQFLFEYFSETQRNKGNFPGRFSGRQFSNSRSEMNVSTLELGDSALYLCASSLGQGLNSPLHFGNGTRLTVT.

The sample holds a few counts of this clonotype. The chain has TRBV12-3 or TRBV12-4 and TRBJ2-4; D call uncertain. The DNA end is a closer match to TRBJ2-7, so the J assignment may be wrong. The CDR3 is 11 amino acids. CDR3 nucleotides: TGTGCCAGCAGCCCACTCGGCGAGCAGTACTTC. As protein: CASSPLGEQYF.

A few counts support this clonotype. V usage is TRBV29-1 and J usage is TRBJ2-5; the D call may be TRBD1 or TRBD2 (6 bases each). With 8 bases removed from V and 9 bases from J, the gap between germline ends came to 16 bases. CDR1 is SQVTM, CDR2 ANQGSEA, per germline. CDR3 length: 11 amino acids. CDR3 in amino acids: CSPLEGEAQYF. CDR3 coding DNA: TGCAGCCCCCTCGAGGGGGAGGCCCAGTACTTC.